Listed below are T cell receptor beta chains from one sample, sequenced in a study of blood T cell repertoires in COVID-19. Sequencing used immunoSEQ multiplex PCR; TCRdb keeps in-frame clones, though not all of them. The table includes 450,000 to 500,000 clones, approximately 85% detected once. The material sequenced was peripheral blood. These TCRs come from a human donor in a cohort sampled during active COVID-19. The CDR3 runs from the conserved cysteine through the conserved F or W. Each record gives: CDR3 length, J gene, D gene, V gene, clone size, CDR3 DNA, CDR3 protein. A D gene is named only where the DNA matches it firmly. Clone size is stated in some rows and not others, as once, few, many or a class when expanded.

cdr3_length: 16; j_call: TRBJ2-1; d_call: NA; v_call: TRBV21-1; clone_size: NA; cdr3_nt: TGTGCCAGCAGCAAAGCGCTTTACGAGAGTCTCGATGAGCAGTTCTTC; cdr3_aa: CASSKALYESLDEQFF
cdr3_length: 15; j_call: TRBJ2-2; d_call: TRBD2; v_call: TRBV14; clone_size: NA; cdr3_nt: TGTGCCAGCAGCCAAAGCGGGAGTAGAGCCGGGGAGCTGTTTTTT; cdr3_aa: CASSQSGSRAGELFF
cdr3_length: 11; j_call: TRBJ1-2; d_call: NA; v_call: TRBV30; clone_size: few; cdr3_nt: TGTGCCTGGAGCCGGGGAGGCGGCTACACCTTC; cdr3_aa: CAWSRGGGYTF
cdr3_length: 14; j_call: TRBJ1-5; d_call: NA; v_call: TRBV18; clone_size: NA; cdr3_nt: TGTGCCAGCTCACCGGCAGGGGAACTTCAGCCCCAGCATTTT; cdr3_aa: CASSPAGELQPQHF
cdr3_length: 13; j_call: TRBJ2-2; d_call: NA; v_call: TRBV27; clone_size: NA; cdr3_nt: TGTGCCATCGCGGACAGCCACACCGGGGAGCTGTTTTTT; cdr3_aa: CAIADSHTGELFF
cdr3_length: 17; j_call: TRBJ2-3; d_call: TRBD2; v_call: TRBV10-3; clone_size: few; cdr3_nt: TGTGCCATCAGTGGGAGGACTAGCGGGAGGGGCACAGATACGCAGTATTTT; cdr3_aa: CAISGRTSGRGTDTQYF
cdr3_length: 16; j_call: TRBJ2-3; d_call: TRBD2; v_call: TRBV7-2; clone_size: NA; cdr3_nt: TGTGCCAGCAGCCCGAGACTAGCGGGAGCTGAAGGATTGAGGTATTTT; cdr3_aa: CASSPRLAGAEGLRYF
cdr3_length: 12; j_call: TRBJ1-1; d_call: NA; v_call: TRBV29-1; clone_size: NA; cdr3_nt: TGCAGCGTTATCCAGGGTAACACTGAAGCTTTCTTT; cdr3_aa: CSVIQGNTEAFF
cdr3_length: 17; j_call: TRBJ2-5; d_call: TRBD2; v_call: TRBV25-1; clone_size: NA; cdr3_nt: TGTGCCAGCAGTGAATTAGGGAGGGAGACGTACCAAGAGACCCAGTACTTC; cdr3_aa: CASSELGRETYQETQYF
cdr3_length: 14; j_call: TRBJ2-7; d_call: NA; v_call: TRBV14; clone_size: NA; cdr3_nt: TGTGCCAGCAGTCCCAGGGTAATCACCTACGAGCAGTACTTC; cdr3_aa: CASSPRVITYEQYF
cdr3_length: 15; j_call: TRBJ2-7; d_call: TRBD2; v_call: TRBV10-1; clone_size: NA; cdr3_nt: TGCGCCAGCAGTGAGGCTAGCGGGAGAACATACGAGCAGTACTTC; cdr3_aa: CASSEASGRTYEQYF
cdr3_length: 11; j_call: TRBJ1-1; d_call: NA; v_call: TRBV6-5; clone_size: NA; cdr3_nt: TGTGCCAGCAGTTCTCGCGAGGACAGTATATTT; cdr3_aa: CASSSREDSIF
cdr3_length: 13; j_call: TRBJ2-1; d_call: NA; v_call: TRBV3-1/TRBV3-2; clone_size: NA; cdr3_nt: TGTGCCAGCAGCGCTACTTACAGGGTTGAGCAGTTCTTC; cdr3_aa: CASSATYRVEQFF
cdr3_length: 15; j_call: TRBJ2-5; d_call: TRBD2; v_call: TRBV14; clone_size: few; cdr3_nt: TGTGCCAGCAGCCAAGCGGGAGGGATGCAGGAGACCCAGTACTTC; cdr3_aa: CASSQAGGMQETQYF
cdr3_length: 15; j_call: TRBJ2-3; d_call: TRBD2; v_call: TRBV5-4; clone_size: NA; cdr3_nt: TGTGCCAGCAGCTTTACTAGCGGGAGCCCAGATACGCAGTATTTT; cdr3_aa: CASSFTSGSPDTQYF
cdr3_length: 14; j_call: TRBJ1-2; d_call: NA; v_call: TRBV19; clone_size: NA; cdr3_nt: TGTGCCAGTAGTATTAGGGTGGCGGGGGATGGCTACACCTTC; cdr3_aa: CASSIRVAGDGYTF
cdr3_length: 16; j_call: TRBJ2-3; d_call: NA; v_call: TRBV7-8; clone_size: NA; cdr3_nt: TGTGCCAGCAGCTTAGCTCGGGACTGGCGCACAGATACGCAGTATTTT; cdr3_aa: CASSLARDWRTDTQYF
cdr3_length: 15; j_call: TRBJ2-7; d_call: TRBD2; v_call: TRBV6-2/TRBV6-3; clone_size: NA; cdr3_nt: TGTGCCAGCAGTTACAATGGCGGGAGGGCCTACGAGCAGTACTTC; cdr3_aa: CASSYNGGRAYEQYF
cdr3_length: 13; j_call: TRBJ1-5; d_call: NA; v_call: TRBV6-2/TRBV6-3; clone_size: NA; cdr3_nt: TGTGCCAGCAGTTACTCAGGGGTCCAGCCCCAGCATTTT; cdr3_aa: CASSYSGVQPQHF
cdr3_length: 15; j_call: TRBJ1-4; d_call: NA; v_call: TRBV7-2; clone_size: NA; cdr3_nt: TGTGCCAGCAGCTTATCTGCAGGGACAAATGAAAAACTGTTTTTT; cdr3_aa: CASSLSAGTNEKLFF
cdr3_length: 14; j_call: TRBJ2-7; d_call: TRBD2; v_call: TRBV4-3; clone_size: few; cdr3_nt: TGCGCCAGCAGCCAGGGACTAGCGGGTGTGGAGCAGTACTTC; cdr3_aa: CASSQGLAGVEQYF
cdr3_length: 15; j_call: TRBJ2-1; d_call: NA; v_call: TRBV3-1/TRBV3-2; clone_size: NA; cdr3_nt: TGTGCCAGCAGCCAAGACAGGGTCTCCTACAATGAGCAGTTCTTC; cdr3_aa: CASSQDRVSYNEQFF
cdr3_length: 16; j_call: TRBJ2-1; d_call: NA; v_call: TRBV5-1; clone_size: few; cdr3_nt: TGCGCCAGCAGCTTGGAAGCAGGGCACTCCTACAATGAGCAGTTCTTC; cdr3_aa: CASSLEAGHSYNEQFF
cdr3_length: 15; j_call: TRBJ2-5; d_call: NA; v_call: TRBV14; clone_size: NA; cdr3_nt: TGTGCCAGCAGCCAACCGACAGGCTGGCAAGAGACCCAGTACTTC; cdr3_aa: CASSQPTGWQETQYF
cdr3_length: 14; j_call: TRBJ1-2; d_call: NA; v_call: TRBV7-9; clone_size: NA; cdr3_nt: TGTGCCAGCAGCCGGGCGGAGGGCAACTATGGCTACACCTTC; cdr3_aa: CASSRAEGNYGYTF
cdr3_length: 12; j_call: TRBJ2-7; d_call: TRBD1; v_call: TRBV29-1; clone_size: NA; cdr3_nt: TGCAGCGTTGAAAGGGACAGAAACGAGCAGTACTTC; cdr3_aa: CSVERDRNEQYF
cdr3_length: 16; j_call: TRBJ2-3; d_call: NA; v_call: TRBV27; clone_size: NA; cdr3_nt: TGTGCCAGCACTTCTCACAGGGTCCGGAACACAGATACGCAGTATTTT; cdr3_aa: CASTSHRVRNTDTQYF
cdr3_length: 19; j_call: TRBJ2-1; d_call: TRBD2; v_call: TRBV11-3; clone_size: NA; cdr3_nt: TGTGCCAGCAGCTTAGTCCGGCTAGCGGGAGGCCAGAGGAACAATGAGCAGTTCTTC; cdr3_aa: CASSLVRLAGGQRNNEQFF
cdr3_length: 14; j_call: TRBJ2-7; d_call: NA; v_call: TRBV21-1; clone_size: NA; cdr3_nt: TGTGCCTCTACGGAGGGACAGGGTATTGGCGAGCAGTACTTC; cdr3_aa: CASTEGQGIGEQYF
cdr3_length: 12; j_call: TRBJ1-2; d_call: TRBD1; v_call: TRBV30; clone_size: NA; cdr3_nt: TGTGCCTGGGAAGACAGGGTTGATGGCTACACCTTC; cdr3_aa: CAWEDRVDGYTF
cdr3_length: 15; j_call: TRBJ1-1; d_call: TRBD1; v_call: TRBV19; clone_size: NA; cdr3_nt: TGTGCCAGTAGTACTGGGGACAGAAGGGACACTGAAGCTTTCTTT; cdr3_aa: CASSTGDRRDTEAFF
cdr3_length: 20; j_call: TRBJ2-1; d_call: NA; v_call: TRBV21-1; clone_size: NA; cdr3_nt: TGTGCCAGCAGCAGGTATCCTGGGACTAGCGGGAGGGCCGGTTACAATGAGCAGTTCTTC; cdr3_aa: CASSRYPGTSGRAGYNEQFF
cdr3_length: 14; j_call: TRBJ1-2; d_call: NA; v_call: TRBV6-6; clone_size: NA; cdr3_nt: TGTGCCAGCAGTTACTCGGGGGCCCCTCATGACTACACCTTC; cdr3_aa: CASSYSGAPHDYTF
cdr3_length: 16; j_call: TRBJ2-7; d_call: TRBD2; v_call: TRBV5-1; clone_size: few; cdr3_nt: TGCGCCAGCAGCCCGGGGGCGACTAGCGGCTGGGGCGAGCAGTACTTC; cdr3_aa: CASSPGATSGWGEQYF
cdr3_length: 17; j_call: TRBJ2-7; d_call: TRBD1; v_call: TRBV15; clone_size: NA; cdr3_nt: TGTGCCACCAGCCCCCGGGGGGGACAGGGGGCTTCCTACGAGCAGTACTTC; cdr3_aa: CATSPRGGQGASYEQYF
cdr3_length: 14; j_call: TRBJ1-2; d_call: NA; v_call: TRBV5-8; clone_size: NA; cdr3_nt: TGTGCCAGCAGCCCCTGGGCGGGGAACTATGGCTACACCTTC; cdr3_aa: CASSPWAGNYGYTF
cdr3_length: 13; j_call: TRBJ1-1; d_call: NA; v_call: TRBV7-3; clone_size: NA; cdr3_nt: TGTGCCAGCAGCTTAACCGAGGGCACTGAAGCTTTCTTT; cdr3_aa: CASSLTEGTEAFF
cdr3_length: 13; j_call: TRBJ1-3; d_call: TRBD1; v_call: TRBV19; clone_size: NA; cdr3_nt: TGTGCCAGTCAAACAGGGGGCGGAAACACCATATATTTT; cdr3_aa: CASQTGGGNTIYF
cdr3_length: 14; j_call: TRBJ2-7; d_call: NA; v_call: TRBV4-1; clone_size: NA; cdr3_nt: TGCGCCAGCAGCCAAGGACAGGTTGGCTACGAGCAGTACTTC; cdr3_aa: CASSQGQVGYEQYF
cdr3_length: 15; j_call: TRBJ2-3; d_call: NA; v_call: TRBV7-3; clone_size: NA; cdr3_nt: TGTGCCAGCAGCTTATCGCGGGCGTTGACAGATACGCAGTATTTT; cdr3_aa: CASSLSRALTDTQYF
cdr3_length: 17; j_call: TRBJ1-5; d_call: NA; v_call: TRBV7-5; clone_size: NA; cdr3_nt: TGTGCCAGAAGCCTCCATAAGGCTGCGGGTAGCAATCAGCCCCAGCATTTT; cdr3_aa: CARSLHKAAGSNQPQHF
cdr3_length: 15; j_call: TRBJ1-1; d_call: NA; v_call: TRBV28; clone_size: NA; cdr3_nt: TGTGCCAGCAGTTCCCCGAGAATATTGAACACTGAAGCTTTCTTT; cdr3_aa: CASSSPRILNTEAFF
cdr3_length: 14; j_call: TRBJ1-4; d_call: NA; v_call: TRBV25-1; clone_size: NA; cdr3_nt: TGTGCCAGCAGGTCGGGTGCAACTAATGAAAAACTGTTTTTT; cdr3_aa: CASRSGATNEKLFF
cdr3_length: 13; j_call: TRBJ1-2; d_call: NA; v_call: TRBV10-3; clone_size: NA; cdr3_nt: TGTGCCATCAGTGAGGCCGTCCCCCGGGGCTACACCTTC; cdr3_aa: CAISEAVPRGYTF
cdr3_length: 15; j_call: TRBJ2-7; d_call: TRBD2; v_call: TRBV6-6; clone_size: NA; cdr3_nt: TGTGCCAGCAGACCCGGGACTAGCGGATACTACGAGCAGTACTTC; cdr3_aa: CASRPGTSGYYEQYF
cdr3_length: 12; j_call: TRBJ2-3; d_call: TRBD2; v_call: TRBV29-1; clone_size: NA; cdr3_nt: TGCACCGCGTGGCGGGAGGGCCTAGGACAGTATTTT; cdr3_aa: CTAWREGLGQYF
cdr3_length: 15; j_call: TRBJ2-7; d_call: TRBD2; v_call: TRBV2; clone_size: once; cdr3_nt: TGTGCCAGCAGTGAACTAGCGGCGGGTTCCTACGAGCAGTACTTC; cdr3_aa: CASSELAAGSYEQYF
cdr3_length: 14; j_call: TRBJ2-7; d_call: NA; v_call: TRBV7-3; clone_size: few; cdr3_nt: TGTGCCAGCAGCCCCTCTTCCGGGACAAAAGAGCAGTACTTC; cdr3_aa: CASSPSSGTKEQYF
cdr3_length: 13; j_call: TRBJ1-1; d_call: TRBD1; v_call: TRBV7-9; clone_size: once; cdr3_nt: TGTGCCAGCAGCGAGACAGGGGGCGCTGAAGCTTTCTTT; cdr3_aa: CASSETGGAEAFF
cdr3_length: 17; j_call: TRBJ1-5; d_call: NA; v_call: TRBV7-8; clone_size: once; cdr3_nt: TGTGCCAGCAGCGGAGGTATAAATGACGGACTCAATCAGCCCCAGCATTTT; cdr3_aa: CASSGGINDGLNQPQHF
cdr3_length: 17; j_call: TRBJ2-1; d_call: NA; v_call: TRBV5-4; clone_size: NA; cdr3_nt: TGTGCCAGCAGCTTGGCAGACGACGGGAGCTCCTACAATGAGCAGTTCTTC; cdr3_aa: CASSLADDGSSYNEQFF
cdr3_length: 17; j_call: TRBJ2-1; d_call: TRBD2; v_call: TRBV11-3; clone_size: NA; cdr3_nt: TGTGCCAGCAGCCGCCCAGGCGGGACTAGCGGGAGGAATGAGCAGTTCTTC; cdr3_aa: CASSRPGGTSGRNEQFF
cdr3_length: 15; j_call: TRBJ1-2; d_call: TRBD1; v_call: TRBV7-8; clone_size: NA; cdr3_nt: TGTGCCAGCAGCCCAACAGGGGGACAGAACTATGGCTACACCTTC; cdr3_aa: CASSPTGGQNYGYTF
cdr3_length: 13; j_call: TRBJ2-1; d_call: NA; v_call: TRBV7-2; clone_size: NA; cdr3_nt: TGTGCCAGCAGCTTAGAGGGAGTTAATGAGCAGTTCTTC; cdr3_aa: CASSLEGVNEQFF
cdr3_length: 16; j_call: TRBJ1-1; d_call: TRBD1; v_call: TRBV6-1; clone_size: NA; cdr3_nt: TGTGCCAGCAGTGAAACTTTCGACAGGGGGCGTTCTGAAGCTTTCTTT; cdr3_aa: CASSETFDRGRSEAFF
cdr3_length: 13; j_call: TRBJ1-1; d_call: NA; v_call: TRBV3-1/TRBV3-2; clone_size: NA; cdr3_nt: TGTGCCAGCAGCCAGACCTCCAACCCGGAGGCTTTCTTT; cdr3_aa: CASSQTSNPEAFF
cdr3_length: 16; j_call: TRBJ1-3; d_call: NA; v_call: TRBV6-5; clone_size: once; cdr3_nt: TGTGCCAGCAGTTACGCAGGACACAACTCTGGAAACACCATATATTTT; cdr3_aa: CASSYAGHNSGNTIYF